This TCR beta chain was profiled in a study of human T cells and chemical hapten exposure (dated by TCRdb to 2020 to 2023). With respect to the entire study: For sensitization, 2% DPC in acetone was applied to a 2 cm by 2 cm area of upper inner arm skin. Throughout the study period of roughly five months, patients also received therapeutic DPC doses to the scalp every week. Patch tests used Finn chambers with 0.01% DPC on the upper back, scored after 6 days by International Contact Dermatitis Research Group standards. Most of the patients in the cohort were female, and the cohort covered alopecia areata with under or over 50% scalp involvement, alopecia totalis and alopecia universalis. The libraries were sequenced as a pool, and the TCR yield per sample differed mostly because of small variations in library volumes within the pool. Peripheral blood TCR repertoire changes were tracked in vivo in alopecia patients during primary and secondary sensitization to the hapten diphenylcyclopropenone (DPC). Blood was sampled from patients pre-sensitization (week 0) and at 2, 6 and about 24 weeks after DPC sensitization. Blood for TCR sequencing was provided by twenty-nine alopecia patients at one to four time points (pre-sensitization, 2, 6 and 24 weeks). Study-wide conclusions, independent of this receptor: Because all patients had alopecia, a presumed autoimmune disease, the immune response of the patients might differ from that of healthy individuals. Expanded TCRs formed significantly more large CDR3 similarity clusters than pre-sensitization or healthy control sets, consistent with antigen-driven responses. Repeated subsampling changed both the strength of the expansion versus patch-test correlation and the threshold at which the correlation became significant. The number of PT1 expanded TCRs positively correlated with patch test score, significant at thresholds 8, 16 and 32 but not 4. DPC sensitization did not change how many TCRs were above 1 in 1000 frequency, and no evidence was found of alterations in global repertoire structure.

This clonotype was observed a few times. Its antigen is not yet known. No quality values exist for individual bases; no much larger clone is one base distant. The method was RACE. Data came from a NextSeq 500. Library preparation attached unique molecular identifiers to individual cDNA molecules for quantitative, reproducible TCR counting. From each blood RNA sample, both TCR alpha and TCR beta chains were sequenced. For the original study's pipeline: Samples had a median of approximately 96,000 TCRs, with a range from roughly 23,224 to 700,000. The Decombinator software suite was used to annotate the V, J and CDR3 of the TCR reads. To make PS versus PT1 abundance plots, every sample was subsampled to the same number of TCRs (28,000). TCRs were defined as expanded if absent before sensitization and observed at least eight times at the 2-week time point. The raw public data were reprocessed by TCRdb itself: fastp quality trimming at Q25, MiXCR clonotype calling, in-frame beta chains only. For every CDR3 protein sequence, its rows merge into one entry that carries the most common genes and DNA. The V and J calls reflect TCRdb's pipeline rather than the authors' work. This sample comprises some 190,000 distinct CDR3 sequences, about 22% of them detected only once. The top ten clones comprise about 6.7% of the sample.

Trimming costs V 1 base and J 0 bases, and their ends lie 5 bases apart. The CDR1 and CDR2 encoded by the germline V gene are LGHNA and YNFKEQ. Counted from cysteine to phenylalanine, this CDR3 has 14 amino acids. The read is trimmed to its CDR3 DNA, 42 bases read in frame from base 1. Explained via the paper, the time point label denotes: patch test 1, 2 weeks after DPC sensitization. The treatment or condition label, as the study defines it: therapeutic diphenylcyclopropenone sensitization with weekly scalp DPC. At every patch-test visit, the blood draw took place before the patch test was put on. Eligible patients were aged 18 to 70, diagnosed with alopecia, deemed suitable for DPC therapy, and excluded if pregnant. Total RNA was extracted from unfractionated whole blood collected in Tempus Blood RNA tubes.

The chain employs TRBV4-2 and TRBJ2-3; no D gene can be assigned with confidence. The input for sequencing was whole blood, taken in connection with sensitization to the hapten diphenylcyclopropenone (DPC). This clonotype was obtained from a woman between 50 and 59 years old with alopecia areata. Some clones in this sample may be carry-over from other donors' samples. The encoded CDR3 is CASSQVESTDTQYF. The base sequence is TGTGCCAGCAGCCAAGTCGAGAGCACAGATACGCAGTATTTT.